This entry describes one T cell receptor beta chain. The J segment lost 8 bases and the V segment lost 5 bases, leaving 15 bases of the junction unmatched. Germline assignment: CDR1 LNHNV and CDR2 YYDKDF (reference sequence). CDR3 length: 16 residues. The record originates from a study of blood T cell repertoires in COVID-19. Study details: PBMCs, B-cell-depleted T cells, or T cells provided the cDNA or gDNA that made up the material.

Seattle cases were enrolled at active infection and followed longitudinally. In the study's own analysis: Reference gene primer amplification gave estimated nucleated cell counts. Only in-frame clones appear in the TCRdb table, and some are missing; sequencing was by immunoSEQ multiplex PCR. From that table come the V and J calls and clone size; the DNA was used to work out D and trimming. Of roughly 260,000 clones listed, around 92% were seen once; the top ten hold 2.6%. This sequence originates from a person aged 18 to 30 with COVID-19, enrolled during active disease. The V gene is TRBV15, the J gene TRBJ2-1; 7 bases line up with TRBD2. Source material: peripheral blood. The CDR3 loop is CATSGVSGLIWDEQFF. As DNA, the CDR3 is TGTGCCACCAGCGGGGTTTCGGGACTAATTTGGGATGAGCAGTTCTTC.